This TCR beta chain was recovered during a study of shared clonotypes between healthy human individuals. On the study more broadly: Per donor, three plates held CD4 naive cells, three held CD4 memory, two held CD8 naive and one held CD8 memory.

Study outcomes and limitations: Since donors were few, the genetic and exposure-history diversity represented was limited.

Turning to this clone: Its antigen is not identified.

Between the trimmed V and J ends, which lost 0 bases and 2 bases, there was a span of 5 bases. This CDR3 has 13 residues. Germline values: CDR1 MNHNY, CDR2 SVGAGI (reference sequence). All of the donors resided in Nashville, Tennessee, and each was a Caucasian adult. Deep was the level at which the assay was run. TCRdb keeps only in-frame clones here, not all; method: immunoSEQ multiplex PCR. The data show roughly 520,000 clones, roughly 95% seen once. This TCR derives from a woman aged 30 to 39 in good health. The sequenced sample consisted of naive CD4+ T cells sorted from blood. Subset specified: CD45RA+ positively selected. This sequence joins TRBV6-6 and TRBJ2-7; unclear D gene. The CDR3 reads CASSYSTAYEQYF. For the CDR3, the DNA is TGTGCCAGCAGTTACTCGACGGCCTACGAGCAGTACTTC.